The 18 T cell receptor beta chains reported below all come from one sample, sequenced in a study of kidney transplant recipient with SARS-CoV-2 infection. From the reads, TCRdb called clonotypes with MiXCR, one entry per CDR3 protein. This table has roughly 250,000 distinct CDR3 sequences, about 30% appearing once. This specimen consisted of a blood sample, obtained at baseline and between days 110 and 120 from a kidney transplant recipient. These receptors all come from a male patient in his thirties who had COVID-19 and was a kidney transplant recipient. Some T cells may arise from the graft donor.

This clonotype came up once. A read error may explain this, as a much larger clone is one base away. A read error is likely, as this CDR3 ends without the conserved phenylalanine or tryptophan. The chain joins TRBV10-2 to TRBJ2-7, with 8 bases matching TRBD2. Germline lookup yields CDR1 WSHSY and CDR2 SAAADI. CDR3 length: 14 amino acids. CDR3 sequence (DNA): TGCGCCAGCAGCGTAGCGGGACCCTCCTCCGAGCAGTACCTC. Translated, it gives CASSVAGPSSEQYL.

Comment on this clonotype: Possible read error: a much larger clone is one base away. The chain carries TRBV27 and TRBJ2-2; 8 bases map to TRBD2. Germline V gene data show CDR1 as MNHEY and CDR2 as SMNVEV (reference sequence). The CDR3 is made up of 15 amino acids. Here the CDR3 reads CASSLAGGVTGEMFF. In nucleotides, the CDR3 is TGTGCCAGCAGTTTAGCCGGGGGGGTAACCGGGGAGATGTTTTTT.

This clonotype came up many times. V is TRBV5-4 and J is TRBJ1-2; D remains ambiguous. Trimming shortened V by 7 bases and J by 4 bases, and 23 bases separated the two germline ends. Germline values: CDR1 SGHNT, CDR2 YYREEE (reference sequence). The CDR3 is 16 residues long. The CDR3 nucleotides are TGTGCCAGCGTGAGTGGCGTACCAGGAAAGACCTATGGCTACACCTTC. Amino acids: CASVSGVPGKTYGYTF.

There are many counts of this clonotype. The genes are TRBV3-1 and TRBJ1-2; TRBD1 is a possible D gene (5 bases). Germline V gene data show CDR1 as LGHDT and CDR2 as YNNKEL (reference sequence). This CDR3 is built from 17 residues. V was shortened by 4 bases and J by 4 bases, with 22 bases between the two germline ends. The CDR3 region has the DNA TGTGCCAGCAGCCTTCAGGGCACCCTTCGAAAGACCTATGGCTACACCTTC. Translating it yields CASSLQGTLRKTYGYTF.

With regard to this clonotype: The conserved final phenylalanine or tryptophan is absent from the CDR3, which likely points to a read error. The DNA is omitted, as the CDR3 cannot be located on it reliably, and the CDR3 follows TCRdb's listing. The rearrangement uses TRBV7-5 and TRBJ1-2; TRBD1, the D gene given by the table, was not confirmed from the DNA. TRBV7-5 is described as a pseudogene. The length of the CDR3 is 20 amino acids, counting both ends. CDR3 residues: CISVPEAHPGQGAQNYGYTS.

In its sample, this clonotype was seen many times. The chain couples TRBV19 to TRBJ1-2, with D unresolved. CDR1 and CDR2 (germline): LNHDA, SQIVND (reference sequence). V lost 4 bases and J 4 bases, leaving 22 bases between the germline ends. CDR3 length equals 17 residues. CDR3 sequence (DNA): TGTGCCAGTAGTAGCTGGGTGACAAATCGAAAGACCTATGGCTACACCTTC. Amino acids: CASSSWVTNRKTYGYTF.

Of note for this clonotype: This sequence may be a read error, since a much larger clone differs from it by one base. The V and J genes are TRBV18 and TRBJ2-4, with D perhaps assigned TRBD1 or TRBD2 (6 bases each). The end of the DNA is better explained by TRBJ2-1, so the J call may be wrong. There are 16 residues in the CDR3. From germline, CDR1 is KGHSH and CDR2 LQKENI. The CDR3 region is CTSSPGAAGGGNEQFF. CDR3 in DNA: TGTACCAGCTCACCTGGAGCTGCCGGAGGGGGCAATGAGCAGTTCTTC.

This clonotype was recorded at least ten times. J is TRBJ1-6 and V is TRBV4-3; 11 bases map to TRBD1. The V gene end was trimmed by 5 bases and the J gene end by 7 bases; junction bases not matched to a gene: 4. The CDR3 has 15 amino acids. Looked up from germline, CDR1 is LGHNA and CDR2 is YSLEER. CDR3 bases: TGCGCCAGCAGCTTCCGGGACAGGGGGAATTCACCCCTCCACTTT. This sequence encodes CASSFRDRGNSPLHF.

A note on this clonotype: This may come from a read error, since a much larger clone is one base off. The missing conserved phenylalanine or tryptophan at the end of this CDR3 makes a read error likely. The genes are TRBV15 and TRBJ1-2; possible D gene TRBD1, 5 bases. The CDR3 spans 13 residues. V lost 3 bases and J lost 6, with 11 bases in between. Germline CDR1 reads LNHNV; CDR2 reads YYDKDF (reference sequence). CDR3: CATSSRVMDGYTL. CDR3 DNA sequence: TGTGCCACCAGCAGCAGGGTAATGGATGGCTACACCCTC.

This clonotype was counted many times. The V gene is TRBV7-2, the J gene TRBJ1-2; D unresolved. The V end lost 1 base, the J end lost 4 bases, and 19 bases lay between the germline ends. This CDR3 comprises 17 residues. Germline V gene data show CDR1 as SGHTA and CDR2 as FQGNSA. The CDR3 loop reads CASSLENRDGKTYGYTF. The DNA for the CDR3 is TGTGCCAGCAGCTTAGAGAACAGAGACGGAAAGACCTATGGCTACACCTTC.

This clonotype showed up many times. The chain is built from TRBV7-2 and TRBJ2-7; D may match TRBD1 or TRBD2 (5 bases each). This CDR3 contains 13 residues. Trimming left V 5 bases short and J 7 bases short, with 15 bases between. Germline-derived CDR1 and CDR2 are SGHTA and FQGNSA. In DNA form, the CDR3 reads TGTGCCAGCAGCCCAGGGATTTGGGGGGAGCAGTACGTC. It yields the protein CASSPGIWGEQYV.

The genes are TRBV5-6 and TRBJ2-1; D is unclear. V shed 1 base and J shed 0 bases, with 11 bases lying between them. The germline CDR1 and CDR2 sequences are SGHDT and YYEEEE. The CDR3 consists of 16 residues. The CDR3, as DNA: TGTGCCAGCAGCTTGTGGGCTACCAGCTCCTACAATGAGCAGTTCTTC. Amino acid sequence: CASSLWATSSYNEQFF.

This clonotype has a handful of counts. The chain is built from TRBV5-4 and TRBJ2-3; 8 positions agree with TRBD2. J gave up 4 bases and V 3 bases, and 7 bases lay outside the gene matches. This CDR3 region has 15 residues. CDR1 and CDR2 (germline): SGHNT, YYREEE (reference sequence). CDR3 loop: CASSSVGTRADTQYF. The CDR3 coding sequence is TGTGCCAGCAGCTCGGTCGGGACTAGAGCAGATACGCAGTATTTT.

This clonotype was observed many times. The V call is TRBV9, the J call TRBJ2-7, with TRBD1 matching over 10 bases. CDR1 is SGDLS and CDR2 is YYNGEE in the germline V gene. Trimming at V came to 0 bases and at J to 9 bases, leaving 6 bases not matched to a gene. The CDR3 sequence is 14 residues long. CDR3 bases: TGTGCCAGCAGCGTAGATGGGACAGGGGAATCGCAGTACTTC. This encodes CASSVDGTGESQYF.

The sample holds many counts of this clonotype. This chain connects TRBV19 to TRBJ2-1; TRBD2 agrees at 8 bases. The CDR3 has 15 residues. The V and J ends lost 7 bases and 4 bases, in that order; junction bases with no gene match: 9. In germline, CDR1 is LNHDA, CDR2 SQIVND (reference sequence). In nucleotides, the CDR3 is TGTGCCAGTACGGAAAGCGGGAGATGGTACAATGAGCAGTTCTTC. Translation gives CASTESGRWYNEQFF.

This clonotype was observed at least ten times. The chain recombines TRBV6-6 with TRBJ1-1; no clear D. CDR1 is MNHNY, CDR2 SVGAGI, per germline (reference sequence). The V end was cut by 11 bases, the J end by 0 bases, with 13 bases between. The CDR3 covers 13 residues. Here the CDR3 reads CAGHSGLNTEAFF. DNA for the CDR3: TGTGCCGGCCACTCGGGGTTGAACACTGAAGCTTTCTTT.

Worth noting for this clonotype: A clone one base away is much larger, so this may be a read error. The rearrangement links TRBV7-8 to TRBJ2-7, with 11 bases fitting TRBD2. This CDR3 has 14 residues. Germline CDR1 SGHVS, CDR2 FQNEAQ. CDR3 nucleotide sequence: TGTGCCAGCAGCCCCGGGACTAGCGGCTACGGGCAGTACTTC. Its protein is CASSPGTSGYGQYF.

This clonotype was observed at least ten times. This chain links TRBV19 with TRBJ2-1; maybe TRBD2 (5 bases). This CDR3 has 15 amino acids. Germline CDR1 and CDR2: LNHDA and SQIVND (reference sequence). Trimming shortened V by 2 bases and J by 0 bases, and 8 bases separated the two germline ends. CDR3 coding DNA: TGTGCCAGTAGTATAATCGGGGTCTCCTACAATGAGCAGTTCTTC. Its protein is CASSIIGVSYNEQFF.